The next 22 T cell receptor beta chains were all read from a single sample in a study of blood T cells in healthy people across ages. Through a sample-barcoded 5' primer and a J-beta primer mix, a second PCR was run for roughly 7 to 12 cycles. Via MiXCR, TCRdb re-called the 5' RACE reads, giving one row per CDR3 protein. There are roughly 1,700,000 distinct CDR3 sequences in the sample; about 30% occur only once, and 7.7% lies in the top ten. The sample taken for sequencing was blood. The receptors were gathered from a woman aged 25 to 39 in good health.

The CDR3 sequence is CSVPGQAHEQYF. CDR3 sequence (DNA): TGCAGTGTCCCGGGACAGGCCCACGAGCAGTACTTC. V is TRBV20-1 and J is TRBJ2-7, with 8 bases identical to TRBD1. The V and J ends lost 7 bases and 5 bases, in that order; junction bases with no gene match: 7. Looked up from germline, CDR1 is DFQATT and CDR2 is SNEGSKA (reference sequence). The CDR3 consists of 12 residues.

A remark on this clonotype: An end of the junction differs from the germline gene, which may be a read error. This chain links TRBV28 with TRBJ2-6; D uncertain. CDR3 size: 12 residues. Germline loops: CDR1 MDHEN, CDR2 SYDVKM. The CDR3 region is CAGSHVLNVLTF. In nucleotides, the CDR3 is TGTGCCGGCAGCCATGTACTCAACGTCCTGACTTTC.

This CDR3 is CSAGGLAANRGTQYF. The CDR3 coding sequence is TGCAGTGCTGGGGGACTAGCGGCCAATCGTGGGACCCAGTACTTC. This sequence joins TRBV20-1 and TRBJ2-5; 11 nucleotides line up with TRBD2. CDR1 and CDR2 (germline): DFQATT, SNEGSKA (reference sequence). The length of the CDR3 is 15 residues. Trimming at V came to 5 bases and at J to 7 bases, leaving 12 bases not matched to a gene.

This clonotype came up a few times. This chain uses TRBV5-5 with TRBJ2-7; 7 nucleotides agree with TRBD2. V was pared by 4 bases and J by 3 bases, with 4 bases of the junction left unmatched. Germline CDR1 reads SGHKS; CDR2 reads YYEKEE (reference sequence). The CDR3 is made up of 13 amino acids. The CDR3 here is CASSTSAFYEQYF. CDR3 DNA sequence: TGTGCCAGCAGCACTAGCGCTTTCTACGAGCAGTACTTC.

Ten or more counts support this clonotype. The chain carries TRBV29-1 and TRBJ2-3; D not resolved. V dropped 7 bases and J dropped 2 bases, with 4 bases sitting between them. Germline V gene sequence: CDR1 SQVTM, CDR2 ANQGSEA. The CDR3 consists of 10 residues. The CDR3 sequence is CSGATDTQYF. CDR3 sequence (DNA): TGCAGCGGTGCCACAGATACGCAGTATTTT.

The chain uses TRBV3-1 and TRBJ1-4; 8 nucleotides agree with TRBD1. The J segment lost 8 bases and the V segment lost 4 bases, leaving 9 bases of the junction unmatched. The CDR3 is 15 amino acids. Looked up from germline, CDR1 is LGHDT and CDR2 is YNNKEL (reference sequence). The CDR3 sequence is CASSPRTGKNEKLFF. The CDR3 DNA follows: TGTGCCAGCAGCCCCCGGACAGGGAAGAACGAAAAACTGTTTTTT.

This clonotype appeared many times. A read error may produce the germline difference seen at one junction end. The chain carries TRBV5-1 and TRBJ2-5, with 10 bases fitting TRBD2. The CDR3 sequence is 14 residues long. Germline V gene data show CDR1 as SGHRS and CDR2 as YFSETQ. Here the CDR3 reads CASSFRLAGETQYF. CDR3 DNA: TGTGCCAGCAGTTTTAGACTAGCGGGAGAGACCCAGTACTTC.

This clonotype was seen many times. The chain carries TRBV5-1 and TRBJ2-7, with 9 positions matching TRBD1. V dropped 6 bases and J dropped 3; count of bases not matched to a gene: 10. The V gene's germline CDR1 is SGHRS and CDR2 YFSETQ. The CDR3 covers 15 residues. The CDR3 DNA reads as TGCGCCAGCACCGCCCCGGACAGGGGCTACTACGAGCAGTACTTC. This translates into CASTAPDRGYYEQYF.

The chain links TRBV6-5 to TRBJ1-6, with D perhaps TRBD1 (5 bases). Germline V gene data show CDR1 as MNHEY and CDR2 as SVGAGI. CDR3 size: 14 residues. V lost 2 bases and J 9 bases, leaving 11 bases between the germline ends. CDR3 amino acids: CASSYGVGGSPLHF. CDR3 DNA: TGTGCCAGCAGTTACGGGGTGGGGGGTTCACCCCTCCACTTT.

This clonotype came up many times. This chain connects TRBV7-6 to TRBJ2-7; D is unresolved. This CDR3 contains 13 residues. Trimming took 5 bases from V and 3 from J, leaving 11 bases between them. Germline loops: CDR1 SGHVS, CDR2 FNYEAQ. CDR3 amino acids: CASSAGYLYEQYF. The CDR3 nucleotides read TGTGCCAGCAGCGCAGGATATCTCTACGAGCAGTACTTC.

This clonotype showed up many times. V and J are TRBV12-3 or TRBV12-4 and TRBJ1-5; no definite D call. The CDR3 runs 13 residues. V lost 3 bases, J lost 1 base, and 4 bases lay in between. CDR3 residues: CASSLRSNQPQHF. The CDR3 DNA reads as TGTGCCAGCAGTTTGCGCAGCAATCAGCCCCAGCATTTT.

The V and J genes are TRBV7-2 and TRBJ2-1; 10 bases line up with TRBD2. Germline CDR1 SGHTA, CDR2 FQGNSA. The V and J ends lost 2 bases and 8 bases, in that order; junction bases with no gene match: 6. The CDR3 consists of 15 residues. The CDR3 is CASSLPSGRADEQFF. The CDR3 region has the DNA TGTGCCAGCAGCTTACCCAGCGGGAGGGCGGATGAGCAGTTCTTC.

The CDR3 DNA is TGTGCCAGCAGTTACGTGTGGACAGGGGAACCCGGGGAGCTGTTTTTT. This translates into CASSYVWTGEPGELFF. The V and J genes are TRBV6-6 and TRBJ2-2, with TRBD1 matching over 9 bases. Germline V gene lookup returns CDR1 MNHNY and CDR2 SVGAGI (reference sequence). The ends lost 2 bases at V and 6 bases at J; junction bases unmatched: 7. The CDR3 has 16 residues.

This clonotype was seen many times. This chain links TRBV29-1 with TRBJ2-3; a weak D match, TRBD1 (6 bases). Per the germline V gene, CDR1 is SQVTM and CDR2 is ANQGSEA. Trimming shortened V by 1 base and J by 0 bases, and 11 bases separated the two germline ends. CDR3 size: 15 residues. CDR3 in amino acids: CSVEGGQKSTDTQYF. CDR3 nucleotide sequence: TGCAGCGTTGAAGGGGGACAAAAAAGCACAGATACGCAGTATTTT.

The chain carries TRBV13 and TRBJ1-6; 7 nucleotides match TRBD1. The CDR3 loop spans 17 amino acids. V dropped 5 bases and J dropped 0; count of bases not matched to a gene: 7. CDR1 is PRHDT, CDR2 FYEKMQ, per germline (reference sequence). The CDR3 bases are TGTGCCAGCAGCCCCCGGCAGGGGGACTCCTATAATTCACCCCTCCACTTT. Its translation is CASSPRQGDSYNSPLHF. Together with reference TRBV13 and TRBJ1-6, the CDR3 gives the full variable domain: AAGVIQSPRHLIKEKRETATLKCYPIPRHDTVYWYQQGPGQDPQFLISFYEKMQSDKGSIPDRFSAQQFSDYHSELNMSSLELGDSALYFCASSPRQGDSYNSPLHFGNGTRLTVT.

This clonotype came up many times. This chain connects TRBV10-3 to TRBJ2-1; D not resolved. CDR3 length equals 14 residues. The V gene lost 9 bases and the J gene lost 0 bases, with 12 bases spanning the gap. Germline V gene sequence: CDR1 ENHRY, CDR2 SYGVKD. This chain's CDR3 is CAMASLSSYNEQFF. CDR3 coding DNA: TGTGCCATGGCTAGTCTAAGCTCCTACAATGAGCAGTTCTTC.

The chain links TRBV6-6 to TRBJ2-1; D call uncertain. Trimming took 2 bases from V and 0 from J, leaving 8 bases between them. The CDR3 covers 15 residues. The germline V gene encodes CDR1 MNHNY and CDR2 SVGAGI (reference sequence). CDR3 in DNA: TGTGCCAGCAGTTACAGCCCGGACTCCTACAATGAGCAGTTCTTC. Its protein product is CASSYSPDSYNEQFF.

Ten or more counts support this clonotype. This chain joins TRBV10-3 and TRBJ2-7, with 7 bases matching TRBD2. Trimming cost V 8 bases and J 6 bases; bases outside gene matches: 4. The CDR3 length is 11 residues. Germline V gene data show CDR1 as ENHRY and CDR2 as SYGVKD. The CDR3: CAIGGVGEQYF. The CDR3 nucleotides are TGTGCCATCGGGGGGGTAGGCGAGCAGTACTTC.

Notes on this clonotype: One end of the junction varies from germline; a read error may be responsible. The chain links TRBV15 to TRBJ2-1; unclear D gene. The J call may be wrong; the DNA end is better matched by TRBJ2-7. The CDR3 length is 15 residues. CDR1 and CDR2 from the germline V gene are LNHNV and YYDKDF (reference sequence). The CDR3 sequence is CAASITRAFDDEQYF. CDR3 sequence (DNA): TGTGCCGCCAGCATAACCCGGGCCTTTGACGATGAGCAGTACTTC.

This clonotype occurred a few times. A much larger clone lies one base from this, so it may be a read error. V is TRBV28 and J is TRBJ2-4; D not certain. The germline V gene encodes CDR1 MDHEN and CDR2 SYDVKM. Deletions cut 4 bases from V and 15 bases from J, with 13 bases between. The CDR3 runs to 11 residues. CDR3 residues: CASSSLMVRYF. In DNA form, the CDR3 reads TGTGCCAGCAGTTCTCTTATGGTTCGGTACTTC.

This clonotype has only a few counts. CDR3 sequence reads: CASTGTSGVTDTQYF. For the CDR3, the DNA is TGCGCCAGCACCGGGACTAGCGGGGTCACAGATACGCAGTATTTT. The rearrangement joins TRBV5-1 to TRBJ2-3; 13 bases align to TRBD2. V lost 6 bases and J lost 2; bases outside the gene matches: 3. From germline, CDR1 is SGHRS and CDR2 YFSETQ. The CDR3 contains 15 residues. The full variable domain, rest sourced from reference TRBV5-1 and TRBJ2-3, is KAGVTQTPRYLIKTRGQQVTLSCSPISGHRSVSWYQQTPGQGLQFLFEYFSETQRNKGNFPGRFSGRQFSNSRSEMNVSTLELGDSALYLCASTGTSGVTDTQYFGPGTRLTVL.

This clonotype was observed many times. The V and J genes are TRBV6-1 and TRBJ2-1; 15 bases match TRBD2. CDR3 size: 17 residues. Germline V lookup: CDR1 MNHNS, CDR2 SASEGT. V dropped 7 bases and J dropped 2; count of bases not matched to a gene: 6. CDR3 region: CASTGLAGGLAYNEQFF. The CDR3 region has the DNA TGTGCCAGCACCGGACTAGCGGGGGGGCTGGCCTACAATGAGCAGTTCTTC.